The 6 T cell receptor beta chains below come from one sample, sequenced in a study of response to subunit inactivated influenza vaccine. Each CDR3 protein is one row after TCRdb ran MiXCR on the RT-PCR reads. The sample shows 550,000 to 800,000 distinct CDR3 sequences, more than 15% of them seen only once. The sample in question was PBMCs from blood, obtained 11 to 12 days after vaccination. The receptors were gathered from a man aged 50-59 years who received an inactivated influenza vaccine.

In its sample, this clonotype was seen many times. This sequence joins TRBV6-6 and TRBJ2-5; the D gene is possibly TRBD1 (5 bases). The CDR3 length is 13 residues. In germline, CDR1 is MNHNY, CDR2 SVGAGI (reference sequence). V gave up 7 bases and J gave up 2 bases, with 11 bases separating them. Written as DNA, the CDR3 is TGTGCCAGCAAAAACAGGTTTCAAGAGACCCAGTACTTC. Its translation is CASKNRFQETQYF.

The chain is built from TRBV12-3 or TRBV12-4 and TRBJ2-1; D is uncertain. CDR3 length: 14 residues. With 8 bases removed from V and 0 bases from J, the gap between germline ends came to 11 bases. The CDR3 bases are TGTGCCAGCTTTCTGGGATACTCCTACAATGAGCAGTTCTTC. This translates into CASFLGYSYNEQFF.

The chain links TRBV4-3 to TRBJ1-1; 7 positions agree with TRBD1. The CDR3 is made up of 14 amino acids. Looked up from germline, CDR1 is LGHNA and CDR2 is YSLEER. J was trimmed by 3 bases and V by 1 base; bases with no gene match: 2. In DNA, the CDR3 is TGCGCCAGCAGCCAAGGCAGGGGGGACACTGAAGCTTTCTTT. Translating it yields CASSQGRGDTEAFF.

This clonotype was seen ten or more times. V is TRBV7-2 and J is TRBJ1-1; D gene uncertain. CDR3 length: 11 residues. Looked up from germline, CDR1 is SGHTA and CDR2 is FQGNSA. V lost 4 bases, J lost 2 bases, and 2 bases lay in between. Written as DNA, the CDR3 is TGTGCCAGCAGCTCTAACACTGAAGCTTTCTTT. This codes for CASSSNTEAFF.

This clonotype was counted at least ten times. CDR3 nucleotides: TGTGCCAGCAGCGGCGACAGGTATCCCTACGAGCAGTACTTC. Its translation: CASSGDRYPYEQYF. The chain employs TRBV7-9 and TRBJ2-7; TRBD1 is a possible D gene (6 bases). Trimming took 5 bases from V and 2 from J, leaving 13 bases between them. The CDR3 has 14 residues. CDR1 SEHNR and CDR2 FQNEAQ come from the germline V gene (reference sequence).

Comments on this clonotype: A much larger clone differs from this one at a single base, so this may be a read error. J is TRBJ2-1 and V is TRBV5-1; 10 nucleotides agree with TRBD2. V shed 0 bases, J shed 2 bases, and the junction held 2 bases outside the gene matches. Germline V gives CDR1 SGHRS, CDR2 YFSETQ. The CDR3 has 16 amino acids. Written as DNA, the CDR3 is TGCGCCAGCAGCTTGGTGACTAGCGGGCCCTACAATGAGCAGTTCTTC. This codes for CASSLVTSGPYNEQFF.